This is a list of T cell receptor beta chains from one sample in a study of monozygotic twins with inflammatory bowel disease. For each CDR3 protein, TCRdb gives one entry from its re-call of the 5' RACE reads, without DNA. Its table lists about 99,000 distinct CDR3 sequences. The specimen was blood. These receptor sequences come from a human donor with ulcerative colitis or Crohn's disease, or a healthy co-twin of an affected twin (not recorded which). The CDR3 runs from the conserved cysteine through the conserved F or W.

v_call	j_call	cdr3_aa
TRBV5-5	TRBJ2-5	CASSLDSQGTQYF
TRBV6-1	TRBJ2-2	CASGSGRLELFF
TRBV7-2	TRBJ1-5	CASKLGGTQPQHF
TRBV9	TRBJ1-6	CASSVGRNNSPLHF
TRBV15	TRBJ2-7	CATSSTGTGSEQYF
TRBV12-3/TRBV12-4	TRBJ2-7	CASSRDSLVYEQYF
TRBV6-1	TRBJ2-3	CASGREDRGTDTQYF
TRBV7-9	TRBJ2-7	CASSARDSPKESYEQYF
TRBV29-1	TRBJ1-5	CSVVEGDQPQHF
TRBV3-1	TRBJ2-1	CASSQAGGRSYNEQFF
TRBV12-3/TRBV12-4	TRBJ2-7	CASTTRGPYEQYF
TRBV11-1	TRBJ1-2	CASSRRGDYGYTF
TRBV20-1	TRBJ1-5	CSARDRTSGSQPQHF
TRBV7-2	TRBJ2-1	CASSFGGSKNEQFF
TRBV5-1	TRBJ2-6	CASSLITGSGANVLTF
TRBV12-3/TRBV12-4	TRBJ1-2	CASSFGLNYGYTF
TRBV7-9	TRBJ1-6	CASLGTDSTGNSPLHF
TRBV20-1	TRBJ1-2	CSATNRGWGYTF
TRBV7-3	TRBJ1-1	CASSYTPNTEAFF
TRBV5-6	TRBJ2-3	CASSTRVPTQYF
TRBV20-1	TRBJ2-7	CSARGGTGASSYEQYF
TRBV7-8	TRBJ2-5	CASSLSTGGETQYF
TRBV4-3	TRBJ1-2	CASSQEGRWGGYTF
TRBV5-5	TRBJ1-6	CASRQSGSPLHF
TRBV19	TRBJ2-1	CASSSLVGNEQFF
TRBV20-1	TRBJ2-7	CSAPNRGVHEQYF
TRBV28	TRBJ1-5	CASIPGRMGEPQHF
TRBV20-1	TRBJ1-2	CSARDMTGEGYGYTF
TRBV21-1	TRBJ2-2	CASSTSRTGSGELFF
TRBV20-1	TRBJ1-2	CSARDPGGTGGYTF
TRBV5-1	TRBJ2-1	CASSFPYLNEQFF
TRBV12-3/TRBV12-4	TRBJ2-2	CASRWDSNTGELFF
TRBV19	TRBJ1-3	CASSPSPGSGNTIYF
TRBV5-1	TRBJ2-7	CASSLQSSGYYEQYF
TRBV9	TRBJ1-1	CASAPRYDIGGAFF
TRBV18	TRBJ2-1	CASSPSWGSYNEQFF
TRBV7-2	TRBJ1-5	CASSFRGGDQPQHF
TRBV5-1	TRBJ2-3	CASSYRSTDTQYF
TRBV7-2	TRBJ2-3	CASSLVDRRTDTQYF
TRBV4-3	TRBJ2-2	CASSPTGGAYTGELFF
TRBV12-3/TRBV12-4	TRBJ1-6	CASSSRPGTPINSPLHF
TRBV10-3	TRBJ2-5	CAISEGGGETQYF
TRBV10-3	TRBJ2-1	CAISFGLADYNEQFF
TRBV12-3/TRBV12-4	TRBJ2-2	CASRTGVLNTGELFF